The 6 T cell receptor beta chains below were found in one sample sequenced in a study of response to subunit inactivated influenza vaccine. A single record per CDR3 protein comes from TCRdb applying MiXCR to the RT-PCR reads. The sample carries 860,000 or so distinct CDR3 sequences, around 20% recorded once. This specimen was PBMCs from blood, taken roughly 5 days after vaccination. Receptors originate from a man in his forties or fifties who received an inactivated influenza vaccine.

This clonotype was seen only a few times. The gene calls are TRBV7-9 and TRBJ2-7; 7 bases line up with TRBD1. Germline CDR1 SEHNR, CDR2 FQNEAQ (reference sequence). The V segment lost 4 bases and the J segment 5 bases; nucleotides outside the gene matches: 5. The CDR3 consists of 13 residues. This CDR3 is CASSYGQVNEQYF. The CDR3 region has the DNA TGTGCCAGCAGCTATGGACAGGTGAACGAGCAGTACTTC.

This clonotype was detected ten times or more. This rearrangement joins TRBV12-3 or TRBV12-4 to TRBJ2-7, with D unclear. CDR3 length: 13 residues. V was pared by 1 base and J by 3 bases, with 7 bases between. CDR3 residues: CASSLGGRYEQYF. CDR3 nucleotide sequence: TGTGCCAGCAGTTTAGGCGGACGCTACGAGCAGTACTTC.

This clonotype has a count of ten or more. This rearrangement joins TRBV29-1 to TRBJ2-2; possible D gene TRBD1, 6 bases. The CDR3 loop spans 14 amino acids. The germline gives CDR1 SQVTM, CDR2 ANQGSEA. V lost 3 bases, J lost 0 bases, and 8 bases lay in between. Written as DNA, the CDR3 is TGCAGCGTTGAGGGGACACCGAACACCGGGGAGCTGTTTTTT. Protein product: CSVEGTPNTGELFF.

In its sample, this clonotype was seen a few times. The chain uses TRBV15 and TRBJ2-7; perhaps TRBD1 as D (6 bases). The CDR3 has 15 amino acids. V was pared by 1 base and J by 6 bases, with 16 bases between. Germline CDR1 is LNHNV and CDR2 is YYDKDF (reference sequence). The CDR3 here is CATSRGVSVGAEQYF. The DNA for the CDR3 is TGTGCCACCAGCAGAGGGGTTTCAGTGGGGGCCGAGCAGTACTTC.

The chain recombines TRBV14 with TRBJ1-1, with D possibly TRBD1 on 5 matching bases. The CDR3 has 13 residues. The germline V gene encodes CDR1 SGHDN and CDR2 FVKESK. Trimming stripped 6 bases from V and 5 bases from J, with 13 bases between. CDR3 coding DNA: TGTGCCAGCAGTCGTATCTCAGGGACTGAAGCTTTCTTT. Translation: CASSRISGTEAFF.

V usage is TRBV20-1 and J usage is TRBJ2-5; tentatively, D is TRBD2 (6 bases). V was shortened by 1 base and J by 1 base, with 16 bases between the two germline ends. The germline gives CDR1 DFQATT, CDR2 SNEGSKA (reference sequence). The CDR3 spans 16 residues. CDR3 nucleotide sequence: TGCAGTGCTAGAGGTATAGCGGAGTGGGGCCAAGAGACCCAGTACTTC. Translation: CSARGIAEWGQETQYF.